This T cell receptor (beta chain) originates from a study of beta chain features in type 1 diabetes. Expressed TCRB transcripts were sequenced because the entire RNA isolate underwent reverse transcription. Roughly 3.4 million reads were obtained on average from naive, central memory and regulatory T cell samples. Data came from immunoSEQ multiplex PCR; TCRdb stores just in-frame clones and leaves some out. There are hundreds of thousands of clones in the sample; 55% to 70% occur only once, and approximately 0.05% lies in the top ten. With respect to this clone: Its antigen is still unknown.

CDR3 length equals 15 residues. Germline assignment: CDR1 SGHRS and CDR2 YFSETQ. With 3 bases removed from V and 0 bases from J, the gap between germline ends came to 7 bases. Overall study results and limits: TCRB rearrangement may or may not be influenced by HLA type; here this remained unresolved.

CD45RO/CCR7/CD25/CD127/CD95/CD27 sorting isolated CD4+ naive, central memory, regulatory and stem cell-like memory cells. This clonotype was obtained from a man under 40 in good health. Sample: naive CD4+ T cells from blood. The V call is TRBV5-1, the J call TRBJ2-6; D gene unclear. This chain's CDR3 is CASSYVLSGANVLTF. The CDR3 nucleotides are TGCGCCAGCAGCTACGTTCTCTCTGGGGCCAACGTCCTGACTTTC.